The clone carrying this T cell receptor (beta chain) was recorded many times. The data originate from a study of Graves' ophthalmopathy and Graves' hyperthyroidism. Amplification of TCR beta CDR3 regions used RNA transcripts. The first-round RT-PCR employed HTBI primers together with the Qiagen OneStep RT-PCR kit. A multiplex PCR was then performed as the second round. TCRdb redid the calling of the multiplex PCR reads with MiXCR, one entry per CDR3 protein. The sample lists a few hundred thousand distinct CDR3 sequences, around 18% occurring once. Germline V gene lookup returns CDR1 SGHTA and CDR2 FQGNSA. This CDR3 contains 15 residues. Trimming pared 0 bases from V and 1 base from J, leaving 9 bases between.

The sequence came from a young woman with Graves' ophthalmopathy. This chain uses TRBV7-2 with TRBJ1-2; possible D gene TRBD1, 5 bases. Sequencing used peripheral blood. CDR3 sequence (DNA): TGTGCCAGCAGCTTAGCTAGGGGCCTTAACTATGGCTACACCTTC. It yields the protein CASSLARGLNYGYTF.